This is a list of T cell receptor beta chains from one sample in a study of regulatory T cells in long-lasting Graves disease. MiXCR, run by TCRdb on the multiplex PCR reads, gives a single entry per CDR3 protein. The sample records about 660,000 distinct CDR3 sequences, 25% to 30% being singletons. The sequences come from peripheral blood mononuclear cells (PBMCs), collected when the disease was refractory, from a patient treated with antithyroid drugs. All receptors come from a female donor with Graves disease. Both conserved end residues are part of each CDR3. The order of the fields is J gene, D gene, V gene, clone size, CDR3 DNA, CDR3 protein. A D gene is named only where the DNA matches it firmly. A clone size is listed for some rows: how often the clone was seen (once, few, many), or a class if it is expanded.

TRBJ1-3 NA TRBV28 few TGTGCCAGCAAACCCCAGGGTCCCGGGACCATATATTTT CASKPQGPGTIYF
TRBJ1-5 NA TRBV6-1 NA TGTGCCAGCAGTGTTATACTGGATACTCTTACGGTACGGCAGCCCCAGCATTTT CASSVILDTLTVRQPQHF
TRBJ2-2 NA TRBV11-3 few TGTGCCAGCAGCCCAGGTGGGCGGGACCAACTCGCCGGGGAGCTGGTTTTT CASSPGGRDQLAGELVF
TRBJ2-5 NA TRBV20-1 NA TGCAGTGCAGCCGGGACTGAAGGAATCCAGTACTTC CSAAGTEGIQYF
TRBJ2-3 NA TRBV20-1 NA TGCAGTGCTTCGAAGGGGACAGATACGCAGTATTTT CSASKGTDTQYF
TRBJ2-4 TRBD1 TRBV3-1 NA TGTGCCAGCAGCACCGGGACAGGGGTAGCCAAAAACATTCAGTACTTC CASSTGTGVAKNIQYF
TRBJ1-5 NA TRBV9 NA TGTGCCAGCAGCGCAGACCACAGGGAGGATCAGCCCCAGCATTTT CASSADHREDQPQHF
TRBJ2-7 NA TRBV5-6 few TGTGCCAGCAGCTCGCCTTGGGAGCAGTACTTC CASSSPWEQYF
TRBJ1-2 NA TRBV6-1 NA TGTGCCAGCAAGATACAGGGCACGGACTATGGCTACACCTTC CASKIQGTDYGYTF
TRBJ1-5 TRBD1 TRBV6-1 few TGTGCCAGCATGCCCGGGACAGGGGGCATTGATAGCAATCAGCCCCAGCATTTT CASMPGTGGIDSNQPQHF
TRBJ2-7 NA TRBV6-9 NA TGTGCCAGCAGTTACACTAGTCTGGGTGAGGAGCAGTACTTC CASSYTSLGEEQYF
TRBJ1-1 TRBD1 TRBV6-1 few TGTGCCAGCAGCCCGCCCCCGACAGGGGAGAACACTGAAGCTTTCTTT CASSPPPTGENTEAFF
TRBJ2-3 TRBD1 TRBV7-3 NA TGTGCCAGCAGCTTATCCCCCCGGGGACAGTGGGCAACAGATACGCAGTATTTT CASSLSPRGQWATDTQYF
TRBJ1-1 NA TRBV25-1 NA TGTGCCAGCGCCCCCTTAGGGGCTAGCACTGAAGCTTTCTTT CASAPLGASTEAFF
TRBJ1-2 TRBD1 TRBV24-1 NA TGTGCCACCAGTGATTCGACAGGGAACTATGGCTACACCTTC CATSDSTGNYGYTF
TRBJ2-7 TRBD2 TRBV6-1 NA TGTGCCAGCAGCCTTCTAGCGGGAGTCGGAGAGCAGTACTTC CASSLLAGVGEQYF
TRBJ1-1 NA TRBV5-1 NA TGCGCCAGCAGCTTCGAGGGCCTCACTATGAACTCTGAAGCTTTCTTT CASSFEGLTMNSEAFF
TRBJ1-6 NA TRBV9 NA TGTGCCAGCAGCGTAGGCGCAGGGAGTCCAAATTCACCCCTCCACTTT CASSVGAGSPNSPLHF
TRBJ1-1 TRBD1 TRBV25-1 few TGTGCCAGCAGTGATCGGGGAAGGGGGCAGGCCGCTTTCTTT CASSDRGRGQAAFF
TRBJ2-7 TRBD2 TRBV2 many TGTGCCAGCAGGTTAGCGGGACACAACCTCTACGAGCAGTACTTC CASRLAGHNLYEQYF
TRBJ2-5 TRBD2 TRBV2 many TGTGCCAGCAGTGACGGGACTAGCGGGAGGGCTGAGGTGACCCAGTACTTC CASSDGTSGRAEVTQYF
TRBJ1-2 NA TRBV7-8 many TGTGCCAGCAGCGTAGCCGGGACTTTGGAGGGCTACACCTTC CASSVAGTLEGYTF
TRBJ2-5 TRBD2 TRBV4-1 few TGCGCCAGCAGCCAAGGGTCCGGGACTAGCGGACAAGAGACCCAGTACTTC CASSQGSGTSGQETQYF
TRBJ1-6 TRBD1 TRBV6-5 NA TGTGCCAGCAGTTACCGCCTACGGACAGGCCCACCACGGCCCCTCCACTTT CASSYRLRTGPPRPLHF
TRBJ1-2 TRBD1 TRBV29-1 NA TGCAGCGTTGGGGAAACAGGGGGGTATGGCTACACCTTC CSVGETGGYGYTF
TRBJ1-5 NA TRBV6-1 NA TGTGCCAGCAGTGATCTTCTAGTGGACCAGCCCCAGCATTTT CASSDLLVDQPQHF
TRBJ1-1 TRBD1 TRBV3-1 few TGTGCCAGCAGCCAAAATCGACAGGGGTCTGAAGCTTTCTTT CASSQNRQGSEAFF